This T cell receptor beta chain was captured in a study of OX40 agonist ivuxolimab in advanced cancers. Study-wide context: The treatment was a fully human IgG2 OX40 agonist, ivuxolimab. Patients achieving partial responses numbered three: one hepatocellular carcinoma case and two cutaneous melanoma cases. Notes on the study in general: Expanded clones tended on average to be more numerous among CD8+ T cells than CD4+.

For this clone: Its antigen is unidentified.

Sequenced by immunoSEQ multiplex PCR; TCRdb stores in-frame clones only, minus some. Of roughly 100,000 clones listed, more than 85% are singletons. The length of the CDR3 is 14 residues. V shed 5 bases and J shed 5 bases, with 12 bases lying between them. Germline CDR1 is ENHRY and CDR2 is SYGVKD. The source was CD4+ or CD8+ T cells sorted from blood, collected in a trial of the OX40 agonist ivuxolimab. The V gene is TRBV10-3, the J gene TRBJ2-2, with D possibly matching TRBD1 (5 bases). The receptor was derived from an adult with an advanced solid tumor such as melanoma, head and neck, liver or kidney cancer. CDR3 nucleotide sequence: TGTGCCATCAGTCGACAGCTCCAAACCGGGGAGCTGTTTTTT. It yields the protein CAISRQLQTGELFF.